This T cell receptor beta chain originates from a study of long-term antiretroviral therapy in people with HIV (dated by TCRdb to between 2021 and 2024). A note on the overall study: The earliest samples were collected about a decade before the 2015 WHO recommendation for immediate ART, when ART was typically delayed until CD4 counts fell. Among the 25 to 30 participants with HIV, about 11 were female. A retrospective serial study tested whether changes in peripheral blood TRB repertoire composition and diversity were associated with ART initiation and durable HIV suppression. No cross-contamination during QIAcube processing was shown when test extractions of a monoclonal T-cell line were performed alongside about 30 polyclonal samples. The cohort contributed over 150 cryopreserved PBMC samples from about 31 adults with confirmed HIV infection, collected serially over a mean of approximately six years (range 1-12). Points the paper makes about the study in general: At every time point, the repertoire was dominated by expanded TRB clones first identified before ART initiation, although this dominance fluctuated and, in many PLHIV, declined after ART. Because pre-ART samples had limited cell numbers, unsorted PBMC were profiled rather than sorted CD4+ and CD8+ T cells. Owing to limited PBMC availability, only the TCR beta chain was sequenced, without alpha chain pairing. Compared with controls, HIV repertoires had narrower CDR3 length ranges, and the network structure pointed to an antigen-experienced repertoire that shifted only slightly toward naive after ART. ART initiation was associated with a significant increase in TRB diversity, but diversity stayed significantly below transplant donor controls even after long-term ART. No data were available on ART adherence, viral resistance or therapy changes, limiting inferences about post-ART repertoire changes. Samples dated from about 2004 to 2017, and the ART regimens used may be less effective than current ones.

The immunoSEQ hsTCRB v3.0 assay was used at survey level resolution for TRB variable region sequencing. The target sequencing depth for TRB was about 40,000-55,000 T-cell genomes per sample. An Illumina MiSeq with a v3 150-cycle kit was used to sequence the pooled TRB libraries. From the authors' description of their analysis: Repertoire analysis was performed in R inside a reproducible Nextflow workflow that covered QC, data transformation and analysis. LymphoSeq2, an R package for exploring AIRR-Seq data, was used to implement the custom analyses. A handful of samples that produced fewer than 5000 total TRB sequences were removed, so some 190 HIV repertoires were analyzed. Among the 180 to 200 HIV repertoires that were kept, 59 were collected before ART initiation and about 130 were collected after ART initiation. Each repertoire was downsampled to 5000 TRB nucleotide sequences, and summary statistics were averaged across 100 downsampling iterations. The analysis kept only TRB sequences whose CDR3 regions were at least seven amino acids long. Two measures captured diversity: a Shannon entropy-derived clonality score and the Gini coefficient. In the repertoire networks, any two of the top 5000 CDR3 amino acid sequences were connected whenever the two sequences differed by an edit distance of one. For TRB CDR3 amino acid sequences, GLIPH2 was used to predict antigen specificity groups and MHC restriction. To flag known associations with CMV, EBV, HIV or tissue antigens, CDR3 amino acid sequences were compared against VDJdb and McPAS-TCR. Pre-ART, post-ART and control groups were compared with Wilcoxon signed-rank tests and Holm-Bonferroni correction. TCRdb provides this immuneACCESS table in a form limited to in-frame rearrangements. Some clones are lacking; in checked studies, under half of them reflect an unresolved V gene, and why the rest are absent is not known. D and trimming were read from the DNA, whereas the V and J calls and clone size are those reported in that table. The sample profile shows some 25,000 clones; about 80% of them were found once. The ten top clones hold roughly 5% of the sample.

V was cut back by 0 bases and J by 8 bases, leaving a gap of 19 bases between them. Spanning cysteine to phenylalanine, the CDR3 consists of 16 amino acids. Only the CDR3 DNA is retained, 48 bases long and in frame from the first base. CDR1 and CDR2 were assigned from the germline V gene (reference sequence) as SEHNR and FQNEAQ. To note about this clone: Its antigen remains undetermined. The sample holds no much larger clone one base away, and base qualities are not on file.

To be included, a participant needed at least one PBMC sample from before ART initiation plus at least two post-ART samples. Treatment was received in the United States of America by all participants with HIV. Before DNA extraction, cryopreserved samples containing about 0.9-10 million PBMC were thawed and washed. At the time of the earliest PBMC sample for each participant with HIV, ages ranged from roughly 23 to 60 years. PBMC samples from each participant spanned 1-4 timepoints before ART initiation and 2-8 timepoints after ART initiation, with a median of 7 samples. Serial HIV viral load, CD4+ T-cell count, ART history and demographic data were obtained for every participant. Genomic DNA was extracted from unsorted PBMC with a Qiagen kit on a QIAcube, processed in batches of 12 samples.

The rearrangement joined TRBV7-9 to TRBJ1-2; a tentative D call is TRBD1 (6 bases match). The sequences come from unsorted PBMCs, collected 0.7 years before starting antiretroviral therapy. This TCR was sampled from a man younger than 45 with HIV. The CDR3 reads CASSLASTGRYWGYTF. At the DNA level, the sequence is TGTGCCAGCAGCTTAGCGTCTACAGGGCGATACTGGGGCTACACCTTC.